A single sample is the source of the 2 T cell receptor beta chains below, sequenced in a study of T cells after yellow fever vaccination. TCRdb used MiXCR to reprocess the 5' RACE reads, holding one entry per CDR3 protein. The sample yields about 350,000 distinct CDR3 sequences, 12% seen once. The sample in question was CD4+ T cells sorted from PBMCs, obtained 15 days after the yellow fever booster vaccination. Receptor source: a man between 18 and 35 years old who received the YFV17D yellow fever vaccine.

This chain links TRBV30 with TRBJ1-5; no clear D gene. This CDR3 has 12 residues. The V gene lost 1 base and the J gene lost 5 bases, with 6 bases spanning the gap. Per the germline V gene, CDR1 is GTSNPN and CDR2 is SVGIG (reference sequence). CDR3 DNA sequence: TGTGCCTGGAGTGGCCAGCATCAGCCCCAGCATTTT. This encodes CAWSGQHQPQHF.

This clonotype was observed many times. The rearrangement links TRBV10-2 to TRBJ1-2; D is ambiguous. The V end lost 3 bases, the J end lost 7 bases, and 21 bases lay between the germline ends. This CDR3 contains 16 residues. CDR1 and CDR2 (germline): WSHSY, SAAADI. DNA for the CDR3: TGCGCCAGCAGTGACCCTACCCCGGCGGGGAGAAGTGGCTACACCTTC. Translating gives CASSDPTPAGRSGYTF.